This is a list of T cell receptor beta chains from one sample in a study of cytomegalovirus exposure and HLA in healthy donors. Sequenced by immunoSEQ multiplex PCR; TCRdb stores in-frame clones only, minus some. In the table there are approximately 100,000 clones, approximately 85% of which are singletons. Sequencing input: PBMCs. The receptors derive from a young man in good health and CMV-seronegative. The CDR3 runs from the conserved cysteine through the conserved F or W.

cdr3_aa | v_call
CAISEGGHTEAFF | TRBV10-3
CASSEREYEQQYF | TRBV6-1
CASSPLTVDTGELFF | TRBV7-8
CASRDSRVGYEQYF | TRBV6-5
CASSFAPLAELTNTGELFF | TRBV5-4
CASSLGATNEKLFF | TRBV27
CAWSVGTSETQYF | TRBV30
CASSYMGLAAQETQYF | TRBV6-5
CASSYTGENSPLHF | TRBV6-6
CARRLSSGVGEQYF | TRBV5-3
CASSSSGSTFF | TRBV5-1
CASSLEQVRTDTQYF | TRBV5-1
CASSLGGDSSYGYTF | TRBV5-1
CASSWTSGYQETQYF | TRBV7-3
CASSLTASGAGDEQFF | TRBV18
CASSLTGPRQGAYNEQFF | TRBV7-3
CATATGGRPQETQYF | TRBV6-5
CASSWDRDYEQYF | TRBV7-8
CAWSVLNRRPTEAFF | TRBV30
CASSRGQNYGYTF | TRBV7-9
CASSLDGSGRASEQYF | TRBV5-1
CASSLVALDQFF | TRBV5-6
CASRFPGQGGQKLFF | TRBV28
CAWSFSGYGRGDEQFF | TRBV30
CASRPSSGPKEADTQYF | TRBV5-1
CASSIERGLSTDTQYF | TRBV2
CASSDRTAPYEQYF | TRBV25-1
CASSLEGQMSYEQYF | TRBV5-1